This T cell receptor beta chain was identified in a study of CD4 T cells in relation to SARS-CoV-2 and coronaviruses. On the study more broadly: Convalescent patients were fewer than ten males and 4 females; two were Hispanic.

Findings and caveats of the study: Memory recall responses, not primary responses primed in culture, are what the assay detects.

The V end lost 1 base, the J end lost 1 base, and 6 bases lay between the germline ends. From germline, CDR1 is SGHVS and CDR2 FQNEAQ. The CDR3 is 14 residues long. Deep TCR-beta sequencing used DNA from uncultured naive and memory CD4+ T cells. TCRdb's table, derived via immunoSEQ multiplex PCR, lists solely in-frame clones and lacks some. The sample shows tens of thousands of clones, around 92% of them seen only once. As for this clone: Its antigen is undetermined.

Sequencing was carried out using naive CD4+ T cells from PBMCs. Indicated subset: naive CD4+ T cells isolated by negative enrichment. The chain uses TRBV7-8 and TRBJ2-3; D unresolved. This clonotype was sampled from an adult with COVID-19. Here the CDR3 reads CASSLGLGTDTQYF. CDR3 nucleotide sequence: TGTGCCAGCAGCTTAGGTCTTGGCACAGATACGCAGTATTTT.